This entry is about one T cell receptor (beta chain). The antigen it recognizes is unknown. No base qualities exist here, and no much larger clone lies one base off it. Preparation of the library involved the immunoSEQ multiplex PCR assay. The multiplex PCR relied on a mix of 60 forward primers for TCR Vbeta segments and 13 reverse primers for TCR Jbeta segments. The CDR3 region of rearranged TCR beta genes was amplified from genomic DNA with a multiplex PCR assay. Amplified TCR beta libraries were sequenced as 87-base-pair reads on the Illumina HiSeq System. In the source study's methods: In a later analysis, tens of millions of unique TCR beta chains were counted across the approximately 640 repertoires, and around 10 million of these chains were shared by at least two donors. Raw reads were error-corrected and collapsed into unique sequences with a nearest-neighbor algorithm that merged closely related sequences to remove PCR and sequencing errors. To assign V, D and J gene segments, CDR3 sequences were aligned to IMGT reference sequences. For a sequence to be retained, a match of at least six nucleotides was required to both a V gene segment and a J gene segment. A rearrangement was called productive if the CDR3 had no stop codons and remained in frame with V and J, and every other rearrangement was called non-productive. CDR3 was defined according to IMGT convention as the region running from the second conserved V-encoded cysteine to the conserved J-encoded phenylalanine. Sequences without an unambiguous match to a single V gene segment were excluded from the earlier analysis of about 630 of the donors. In an earlier analysis of about 590 of the donors, a V segment was called functional when productive rearrangements were above 56.7%, and segregating when the standard deviation between donors exceeded 5%. To diagnose cytomegalovirus status from the catalog of TCR beta chain sequences, a statistical classification framework was built. A later analysis assigned V and J genes by comparing TCR nucleotide sequences with IMGT/GENE-DB human TR gene sequences. In a later analysis, CDR3 sequences and most-parsimonious VDJ recombination scenarios were assigned using the TCRdist pipeline. A later analysis defined each TCR beta chain by its CDR3 amino acid sequence plus V-gene family, and excluded reads lacking a unique V-gene family. To address suspected cross-contamination and a sequencing artifact, a later analysis removed over 500 highly shared, low-generation-probability nucleotide sequences. For each public chain, a later analysis derived a clonal expansion index from normalized ranks of inferred template counts within each repertoire. A later analysis computed generation probabilities with a VDJ recombination model fitted to out-of-frame rearrangements, and checked the results against IGoR. A later analysis scored TCR-TCR, TCR-HLA and TCR-CMV co-occurrence with hypergeometric tests, applying a repertoire-size bias correction to TCR pairs. To estimate false discovery rates, a later analysis permuted the HLA or CMV assignments 20 times. In a later analysis, co-occurring TCRs were grouped with DBSCAN, and TCRdist sequence similarity was added when clustering was performed within HLA-allele-positive subsets. Repertoires with fewer than 30,000 or more than 120,000 public chains were left out of co-occurrence clustering, as were about five repertoires with anomalous nucleotide sharing. Imported from immuneACCESS, the table was reduced by TCRdb to in-frame sequences with V and J called. These copies leave out some clones; in studies compared against another copy, an unresolved V gene accounts for under half, and the cause of the remainder is not known. V and J calls and clone size are copied from that table; D and trimming were computed from the DNA. The sample profile shows 150,000 to 200,000 clones; around 68% of them were found once. The leading ten clones occupy 2.5% to 3% of the sample.

The V end loses 4 bases and the J end loses 0 bases, and a stretch of 7 bases separates them. The CDR3 numbers 13 residues from cysteine through phenylalanine. The sequence is cut down to CDR3 DNA, 39 bases in frame from base 1. For CDR1 and CDR2, the germline V gene lists SNHLY and FYNNEI. The cohort consisted of some 670 healthy bone marrow donors. All cohort members were sampled while nominally healthy, although unrecorded immune exposures were likely present. The donor was CMV seropositive and was included in the group of 270 or so seropositive cohort members. A peripheral blood sample was collected from each donor, and TCR beta sequencing was performed on peripheral blood mononuclear cells. Genomic DNA extraction from the blood cell samples was performed with the Qiagen DNeasy Blood Extraction Kit. This sample was included in a study of cytomegalovirus exposure and HLA in healthy donors (TCRdb year 2017). Background on the whole study: According to an earlier analysis of 550 to 750 of the donors, about 179 million T cells yielded 117 million unique TCR beta sequences and around 280 Gb of sequence data. Around 320 gigabases of sequencing data and 80 million or so unique TCR sequences were included in an early release covering about 700 HLA-typed donors. Of the 398 genotyped donors, 65% to 90% fell in the genetic ancestry cluster associated with self-reported Caucasian donors. The aim of the study was to test whether cataloging public T cell receptors could identify signatures of past pathogen exposure. The T cell repertoires of several hundred subjects were profiled by immunosequencing and related to cytomegalovirus serostatus. Along with the approximately 700-subject first cohort, a separate validation cohort of about 110 different subjects was used. The study combined high-throughput TCR immunosequencing, statistical association of individual TCRs with disease status, and machine learning to predict cytomegalovirus infection status. In a later analysis, previously published TCR beta repertoires from hundreds of donors were re-analyzed and high-resolution HLA genotyping was added so that TCR occurrence patterns could be studied. Rather than drawing on any new phenotypic data, the later analysis identified candidate immune exposures from TCR beta sequences and the way those sequences occurred across donors. An earlier analysis of around 580 of the donors used high-throughput TCR beta sequencing to judge whether each TCR beta V gene segment behaved as functional or pseudogenic. Donor age, sex, ethnicity and CMV serostatus were collected together with the repertoire data. A later genetic analysis took genome-wide SNP genotypes for about 55% of the roughly 700 donors and used that subset as a discovery cohort. Every discovery cohort repertoire had been produced on one sequencing platform. Both class I and class II loci were covered by HLA typing, at four-digit resolution. The number of typed donors differed by locus: 629-630 for A, B, C, DRB1 and DQB1; 522 for DQA1; some 610 for DPA1; and 400 to 480 for DPB1. Several DR-DQ haplotypes were handled as single units for association and clustering because linkage in the cohort was strong. Among 350 to 400 genotyped donors of the cohort, an average of approximately 240,000 unique TCR beta nucleotide sequences were sequenced per donor, approximately 20% of them non-productive. What the work shows at the level of the full study, not this receptor alone: In a later genetic analysis, a missense DCLRE1C variant was associated with V-gene and J-gene trimming of TCR beta chains, and the association was replicated in an independent cohort. In a later analysis, around 17,000 TCR beta sequences were associated with specific HLA alleles at a false discovery rate of 0.05. Correlated functional status among segregating V segments might reflect linkage disequilibrium, but an unknown experimental factor could not be ruled out. According to a later analysis, most CMV-associated TCR beta chains appeared to be HLA-restricted, and the HLA associations seemed to be driven largely by CMV exposure. A further reported finding was that TCR beta sequences accurately predicted the HLA-A and HLA-B alleles for most subjects in the first cohort. Because HLA typing was unavailable for some donors at each locus, only the typed subset was used in association tests. For the cohort, immune exposure information was limited to CMV serostatus. A few of the identified cytomegalovirus-associated TCR beta chains were confirmed in vitro to be specific for cytomegalovirus antigens. In both the original and validation cohorts, the classifier was reported to diagnose cytomegalovirus status with high specificity and sensitivity. About 15 rarely observed V segments, including chromosome 9 orphons, were excluded from the earlier analysis of about 610 of the donors because counts were too low. This cohort had only TCR beta chains sequenced, and the lack of alpha or paired-chain data limited which features could be detected. The authors suggested that the approach could potentially be generalized to other disease states and immunological phenotypes. The presence/absence analyses assumed that sequencing depth was roughly uniform across donors, and that assumption may not be true. The sequencing pipeline was judged likely to have produced a cluster of highly shared sequence variants as a technical artifact. Some IMGT-functional V segments, including TRBV6-2 and TRBV6-3, could not be distinguished by the 87-base-pair reads and were therefore excluded. A total of roughly 160 TCR beta chains were listed by the study as associated with cytomegalovirus. Broadly in line with IMGT annotations, most TCR beta V segments showed up in productive rearrangements about 90% or about 30% of the time in an earlier analysis of several hundred of the donors. Compared with equally common non-associated chains, HLA-associated TCR beta chains in a later analysis were more clonally expanded and had lower generation probabilities. In a later analysis, several top co-occurrence clusters were reported to appear linked to parvovirus B19, influenza, CMV and Epstein-Barr virus. Strong co-occurrence of HLA alleles, especially DR and DQ, made assigning TCR associations to individual alleles difficult. Compared with the approximately 600-donor mean, donors in an Asian-associated ancestry cluster had fewer N-insertions in productive TCRs, according to a later genetic analysis. Most TCR sequences were observed very rarely across donors, whereas some public TCRs were present in many individuals. A later analysis found that TCR association rates varied across HLA loci, with DRB1 alleles showing the most associated TCRs and HLA-C alleles the fewest.

This sequence originates from a woman between 35 and 50 years old in good health and CMV-seropositive. Sequencing was performed on PBMCs. The chain is made from TRBV2 and TRBJ2-7, with a weak D call of TRBD2 (5 bases match). The CDR3 here reads CASSVGSSYEQYF. DNA sequence: TGTGCCAGCAGTGTTGGGAGCTCCTACGAGCAGTACTTC.